This T cell receptor beta chain was sequenced for a study of blood T cell repertoires in COVID-19. CDR3 length: 17 residues. Trimming took 0 bases from V and 0 from J, leaving 16 bases between them. Germline V CDR1 and CDR2: SGHRS, YFSETQ. Authors' processing steps: Amplified reference gene primers provided the basis for estimating nucleated cell counts. The data were produced by immunoSEQ multiplex PCR, yet TCRdb's version contains in-frame clones alone and is incomplete. V, J and clone size are taken as reported in that table, and D and trimming were inferred from the DNA itself. The sample consists of 200,000 to 300,000 clones, 75% to 90% of them appearing once.

The rearrangement joins TRBV5-1 to TRBJ2-7, with TRBD1 as a possible D gene (5 bases). This receptor was taken from a man aged 60 to 75 who had recovered from COVID-19. The sequenced sample consisted of peripheral blood. Here the CDR3 DNA reads TGCGCCAGCAGCTTGGTTCTTCTCAGCGACAGCTCCTACGAGCAGTACTTC. Translated, it gives CASSLVLLSDSSYEQYF.